This T cell receptor beta chain emerged from a study of blood T cell repertoires in COVID-19 (dated by TCRdb to about 2020). About the investigation overall: Samples covering the acute and convalescent phases of COVID-19 were provided by collaborators in the United States, Italy and Spain. Sample metadata almost always included a de-identified subject ID, COVID-19 status, age in years and sex. Where available, HLA class I and class II types were taken from metadata supplied by the sample provider and were not determined by assay-based typing. A freely available public database, intended as a resource for researchers studying the immune response to SARS-CoV-2, is where the repertoires were released. The samples were drawn from two sources: the first 160 participants of the ongoing ImmuneRACE study, and approximately 1,300 subjects contributed by 6 global collaborators. The prospective study material was composed of cDNA or gDNA derived from T cells, B-cell-depleted T cells, or PBMCs. Subjects who had been exposed to COVID-19, were actively infected with it, or had recovered from it provided the deeply sampled blood TCRbeta repertoires that made up the dataset. General study outcomes and caveats: The quantity of clinical and demographic metadata differed by source and by participant and was supplied without curation.

TCRbeta CDR3 regions were amplified from genomic DNA using the immunoSEQ Assay, a bias-controlled multiplex PCR. The source study handled its data this way. Within the assay, amplification of reference gene primers was used to estimate how many nucleated cells each sample contained. To quantify the absolute abundance of each unique TCRbeta CDR3 rearrangement, sequence reads were collapsed and filtered. Productive Simpson clonality was computed per sample as the square root of Simpson's diversity index over productive rearrangements. In TCRdb, the immuneACCESS table is reduced to in-frame sequences with V and J assigned. These tables do not hold every clone; where another copy was compared, an unresolved V gene accounts for under half, and the others remain unexplained. Clone size and the V and J calls come from that table; the DNA yielded D and trimming. Recorded for this sample are around 75,000 clones; around 90% of them occurred a single time. 5.3% of the sample is in the top ten clones.

Reading the germline V gene (reference sequence) gives CDR1 WNHNN and CDR2 SYGVQD. V ends up 3 bases short and J 9 bases short, with an unmatched junction base count of 15. CDR3 length: 19 amino acids, cysteine to phenylalanine. CDR3 DNA only is kept here, 57 bases in frame from base 1. This clone has a single count. This receptor's antigen is unknown. Qualities for individual bases were not recorded, and no much larger clone is one base off. Collaborating institutions collected whole blood in K2EDTA tubes following their own protocols. For TCRbeta analysis, collaborator samples were shipped as frozen whole blood, as isolated PBMCs, or as DNA extracted from either sample type.

The V and J genes are TRBV10-1 and TRBJ2-2, and 14 junction bases match TRBD2. Input material: peripheral blood. This clonotype was obtained from a man in his fifties with acute or convalescent COVID-19. The CDR3 here reads CASSDSEGLAGVFGRELFF. The sequenced DNA is TGCGCCAGCAGTGATTCTGAGGGACTAGCGGGAGTTTTTGGCCGGGAGCTGTTTTTT.